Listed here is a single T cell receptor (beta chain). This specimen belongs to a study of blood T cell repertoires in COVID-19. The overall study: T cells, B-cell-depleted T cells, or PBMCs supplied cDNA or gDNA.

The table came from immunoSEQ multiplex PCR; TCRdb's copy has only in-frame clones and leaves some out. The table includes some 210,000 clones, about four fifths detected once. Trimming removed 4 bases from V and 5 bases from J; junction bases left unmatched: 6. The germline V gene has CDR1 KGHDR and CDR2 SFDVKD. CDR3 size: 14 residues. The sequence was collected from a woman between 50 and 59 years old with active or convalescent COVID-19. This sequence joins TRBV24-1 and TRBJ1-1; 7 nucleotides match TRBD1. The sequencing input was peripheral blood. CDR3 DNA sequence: TGTGCCACCAGTGAGGGGCAGGGGGAAACTGAAGCTTTCTTT. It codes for CATSEGQGETEAFF.